This TCR beta chain emerged from a study of T cell responses to AZD1222 COVID-19 vaccine. The study's findings and limits: Baseline antibody screening turned up just six or seven seropositive AZD1222 recipients. Vaccine-associated CD4 TCRs spanned spike, dominant at 160-218 and 743-854. Clonal diversity may have been underestimated, and the donors were mostly white British, with more females than males. Spike-specific TCR breadth and depth rose after two AZD1222 doses.

Only in-frame clones appear in the TCRdb table, and some are missing; sequencing was by immunoSEQ multiplex PCR. Here the sample spans about 140,000 clones, about 92% being singletons. Concerning this clone: Its target is not known.

Germline assignment: CDR1 LGHDT and CDR2 YNNKEL (reference sequence). Trimming cost V 5 bases and J 6 bases; bases outside gene matches: 15. This CDR3 contains 17 residues. This rearrangement joins TRBV3-1 (or the pseudogene TRBV3-2) to TRBJ1-2; 10 bases fit TRBD1. The receptor was isolated from an adult in good health. The sequenced sample was peripheral blood, obtained on day 0 of AZD1222 vaccination. The CDR3 is CASSARQGAPLENGYTF. For the CDR3, the DNA is TGTGCCAGCAGCGCCCGACAGGGGGCGCCCCTGGAGAATGGCTACACCTTC.